Each of the 13 T cell receptor beta chains below was sequenced from the same sample in a study of cytomegalovirus exposure and HLA in healthy donors. It was with 60 Vbeta and 13 Jbeta primers that the PCR ran. The table came from immunoSEQ multiplex PCR; TCRdb's copy has only in-frame clones and leaves some out. The sample shows some 180,000 clones, about 79% of them seen only once. The sample comprised PBMCs. These receptors were collected from a man aged 18 to 35 in good health and CMV-seronegative.

V usage is TRBV5-4 and J usage is TRBJ2-3; the D gene is possibly TRBD2 (5 bases). This CDR3 has 13 residues. The V and J ends lost 0 bases and 9 bases respectively, with 11 bases between them. Germline V lookup: CDR1 SGHNT, CDR2 YYREEE (reference sequence). CDR3 residues: CASSLVVERTQYF. Written as DNA, the CDR3 is TGTGCCAGCAGCTTGGTAGTAGAGCGGACGCAGTATTTT.

The rearrangement links TRBV7-6 to TRBJ2-1, with a possible D match to TRBD1 (7 bases). The germline gives CDR1 SGHVS, CDR2 FNYEAQ. The V gene lost 6 bases and the J gene lost 11 bases, with 17 bases spanning the gap. The CDR3 totals 13 residues. The CDR3 region is CASSRPEGQKQFF. CDR3 nucleotides: TGTGCCAGCAGTAGGCCGGAGGGACAGAAGCAGTTCTTC. Filled out from reference TRBV7-6 and TRBJ2-1, the complete variable domain reads GAGVSQSPRYKVTKRGQDVALRCDPISGHVSLYWYRQALGQGPEFLTYFNYEAQQDKSGLPNDRFSAERPEGSISTLTIQRTEQRDSAMYRCASSRPEGQKQFFGPGTRLTVL.

In its sample, this clone was seen a few times. The chain employs TRBV13 and TRBJ2-2; possibly TRBD1 for D (6 bases). V lost 5 bases to trimming and J lost 1 base, with 17 bases between them. This CDR3 has 17 amino acids. CDR1 and CDR2 from the germline V gene are PRHDT and FYEKMQ (reference sequence). CDR3 amino acids: CASSPWATGENTGELFF. The CDR3 DNA sequence: TGTGCCAGCAGCCCTTGGGCGACAGGCGAGAACACCGGGGAGCTGTTTTTT.

Regarding this clone: One end of the junction does not line up with germline, which may come from a read error. CDR3 DNA: TGTGCCAGCAGCGAAGCGGCACAGGGGAGTTGGGGCTACACCTTC. It codes for CASSEAAQGSWGYTF. The chain joins TRBV6-1 to TRBJ1-2, with 7 bases aligning to TRBD1. The CDR3 covers 15 residues. Per the germline V gene, CDR1 is MNHNS and CDR2 is SASEGT.

The chain couples TRBV6-6 to TRBJ2-7, with 15 bases identical to TRBD2. V was clipped by 4 bases and J by 4 bases; unmatched bases: 5. Germline V gives CDR1 MNHNY, CDR2 SVGAGI (reference sequence). The CDR3 is 16 residues long. As DNA, the CDR3 is TGTGCCAGCAGTTCCCGGACTAGCGGGGGGGTATACGAGCAGTACTTC. Translation: CASSSRTSGGVYEQYF.

The V call is TRBV9, the J call TRBJ2-1, with 15 bases identical to TRBD2. The CDR3 contains 14 residues. J gave up 12 bases and V 3 bases, and 4 bases lay outside the gene matches. Germline V lookup: CDR1 SGDLS, CDR2 YYNGEE. CDR3 DNA: TGTGCCAGCAGCGCGGGACTAGCGGGAGGACCGCAGTTCTTC. Its protein product is CASSAGLAGGPQFF.

The chain joins TRBV5-1 to TRBJ1-1, with a tentative D call TRBD1 (6 bases). Germline CDR1 SGHRS, CDR2 YFSETQ. The CDR3 runs to 13 residues. Trimming stripped 0 bases from V and 10 bases from J, with 13 bases between. The CDR3 DNA sequence: TGCGCCAGCAGCTTGGAGGCGGGGGCGAGAGCTTTCTTT. The encoded protein is CASSLEAGARAFF.

This clone was counted a few times. The chain combines TRBV28 with TRBJ1-1, with D unclear. This CDR3 is 13 amino acids long. Trimming removed 10 bases from V and 4 bases from J, with 16 bases in between. Germline values: CDR1 MDHEN, CDR2 SYDVKM. The CDR3 here is CATRSPPGTEAFF. CDR3 in DNA: TGTGCCACACGCTCCCCCCCGGGCACTGAAGCTTTCTTT.

This clone occurred a few times. The chain links TRBV10-3 to TRBJ2-1, with 15 bases matching TRBD2. Trimming at V came to 10 bases and at J to 0 bases, leaving 13 bases not matched to a gene. Germline CDR1 reads ENHRY; CDR2 reads SYGVKD. The CDR3 extends over 19 amino acids. The CDR3 here is CATTPRGTSGGPSYNEQFF. The CDR3 DNA reads TGTGCCACCACGCCCCGGGGGACTAGCGGGGGGCCCTCCTACAATGAGCAGTTCTTC.

The chain recombines TRBV7-9 with TRBJ1-5, with no clear D. V was pared by 3 bases and J by 6 bases, with 9 bases between. The germline CDR1 and CDR2 sequences are SEHNR and FQNEAQ (reference sequence). The length of the CDR3 is 13 residues. The CDR3 DNA sequence: TGTGCCAGCAGCTTGTGGGCTGGTCAGCCCCAGCATTTT. Its translation: CASSLWAGQPQHF.

V is TRBV5-4 and J is TRBJ1-6, with 8 nucleotides matching TRBD1. Germline V gene sequence: CDR1 SGHNT, CDR2 YYREEE (reference sequence). The CDR3 is made up of 16 amino acids. Trimming cost V 0 bases and J 7 bases; bases outside gene matches: 6. CDR3 DNA sequence: TGTGCCAGCAGCTTGGCAGGGACAGGCGTGAATTCACCCCTCCACTTT. Its translation is CASSLAGTGVNSPLHF.

This clone appeared a single time. V and J are TRBV28 and TRBJ2-3; 8 bases match TRBD1. V dropped 4 bases and J dropped 6; count of bases not matched to a gene: 9. The CDR3 runs to 15 residues. The germline gives CDR1 MDHEN, CDR2 SYDVKM. CDR3 in amino acids: CASSWGTGPGDTQYF. The DNA for the CDR3 is TGTGCCAGCAGTTGGGGGACAGGCCCGGGGGATACGCAGTATTTT.

The genes are TRBV7-3 and TRBJ2-2; 7 bases match TRBD2. Germline trimming cut 5 bases from V and 8 bases from J; bases unmatched to any gene: 14. CDR1 is SGHTA, CDR2 FQGTGA, per germline. The CDR3 has 16 residues. Here the CDR3 DNA reads TGTGCCAGCAGCCGGACTAGTGGTATTTCATCAGGGGAGCTGTTTTTT. Translating gives CASSRTSGISSGELFF.